The clone carrying this T cell receptor beta chain was seen once. The CDR3 totals 14 residues. The junction had 2 bases not matched to a gene; V was cut back by 1 base and J by 3 bases. The germline V gene encodes CDR1 SGHVS and CDR2 FNYEAQ. Clones were sequenced by immunoSEQ multiplex PCR, and TCRdb holds only the in-frame ones, with some missing. The sample yields hundreds of thousands of clones, roughly 96% seen once. Positively selected for CCR7, the CD45RO-negative cells used as naive CD8 cells excluded terminally differentiated effector memory CD45RA+ cells. This specimen belongs to a study of shared clonotypes between healthy human individuals.

The V gene is TRBV7-6, the J gene TRBJ2-7, with 8 bases aligning to TRBD2. Sequenced input: naive CD8+ T cells sorted from blood. This clonotype originated in a woman aged 25 to 39 in good health. CDR3 bases: TGTGCCAGCAGCTTAGAGAGCGGGAGCTACGAGCAGTACTTC. As protein: CASSLESGSYEQYF.